This TCR beta chain was recorded in a study of response to subunit inactivated influenza vaccine. One entry per CDR3 protein results from TCRdb running MiXCR on the RT-PCR reads. This sample carries about 700,000 distinct CDR3 sequences, approximately 15% of them seen once, and the ten largest clones take approximately 6.5%. The sample holds many counts of this clonotype. Germline lookup yields CDR1 SQVTM and CDR2 ANQGSEA. Trimming left V 7 bases short and J 0 bases short, with 6 bases between. The CDR3 is 11 residues long. This chain links TRBV29-1 with TRBJ1-1; D unresolved. The sequence came from a man aged 50 to 60 who received an inactivated influenza vaccine. The input for sequencing was PBMCs from blood, taken about 14 days before vaccination. The CDR3 DNA is TGCAGCGCCGGATTGAACACTGAAGCTTTCTTT. It specifies CSAGLNTEAFF.